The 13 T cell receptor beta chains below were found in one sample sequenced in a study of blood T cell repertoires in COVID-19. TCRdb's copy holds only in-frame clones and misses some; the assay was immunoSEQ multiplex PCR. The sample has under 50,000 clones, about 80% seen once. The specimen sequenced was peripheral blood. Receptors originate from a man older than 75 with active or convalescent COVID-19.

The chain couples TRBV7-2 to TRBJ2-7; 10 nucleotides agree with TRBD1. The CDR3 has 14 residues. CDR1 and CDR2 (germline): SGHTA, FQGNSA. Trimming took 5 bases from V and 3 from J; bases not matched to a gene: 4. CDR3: CASSRDRGGYEQYF. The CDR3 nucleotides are TGTGCCAGCAGCAGGGACAGGGGAGGCTACGAGCAGTACTTC.

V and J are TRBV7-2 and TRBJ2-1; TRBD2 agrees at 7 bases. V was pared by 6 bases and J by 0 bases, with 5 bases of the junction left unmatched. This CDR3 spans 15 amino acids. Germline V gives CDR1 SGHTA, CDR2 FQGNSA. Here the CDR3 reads CASSGLAGSYNEQFF. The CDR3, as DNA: TGTGCCAGCAGTGGGTTAGCGGGCTCCTACAATGAGCAGTTCTTC.

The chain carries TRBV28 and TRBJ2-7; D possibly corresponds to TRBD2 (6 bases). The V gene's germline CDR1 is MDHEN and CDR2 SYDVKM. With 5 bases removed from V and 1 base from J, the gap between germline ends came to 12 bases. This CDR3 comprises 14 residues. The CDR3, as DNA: TGTGCCAGCAGTCCGCTTGGGGGGTCCTACGAGCAGTACTTC. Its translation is CASSPLGGSYEQYF.

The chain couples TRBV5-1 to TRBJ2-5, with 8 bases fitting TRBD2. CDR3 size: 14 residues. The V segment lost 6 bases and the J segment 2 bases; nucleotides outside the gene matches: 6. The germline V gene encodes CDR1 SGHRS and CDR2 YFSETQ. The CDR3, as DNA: TGCGCCAGCATGGACGGGAGGGGACAAGAGACCCAGTACTTC. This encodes CASMDGRGQETQYF.

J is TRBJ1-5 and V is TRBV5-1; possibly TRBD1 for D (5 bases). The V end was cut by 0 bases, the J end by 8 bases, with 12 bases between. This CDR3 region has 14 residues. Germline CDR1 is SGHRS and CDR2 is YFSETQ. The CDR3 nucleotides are TGCGCCAGCAGCTTGGTTCGGGGGAGGGAGCCCCAGCATTTT. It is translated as CASSLVRGREPQHF.

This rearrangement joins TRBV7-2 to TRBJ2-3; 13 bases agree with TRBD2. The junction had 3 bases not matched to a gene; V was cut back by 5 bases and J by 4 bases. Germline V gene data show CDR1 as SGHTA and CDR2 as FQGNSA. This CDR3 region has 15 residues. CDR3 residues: CASSTGTSGADTQYF. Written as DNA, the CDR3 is TGTGCCAGCAGCACCGGGACTAGCGGGGCAGATACGCAGTATTTT.

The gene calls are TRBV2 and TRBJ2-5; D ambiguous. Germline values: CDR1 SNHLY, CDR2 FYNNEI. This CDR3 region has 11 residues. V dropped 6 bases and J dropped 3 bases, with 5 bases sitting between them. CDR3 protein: CASSSEETQYF. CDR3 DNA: TGTGCCAGCAGCTCAGAAGAGACCCAGTACTTC. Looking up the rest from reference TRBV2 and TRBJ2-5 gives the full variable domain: EPEVTQTPSHQVTQMGQEVILRCVPISNHLYFYWYRQILGQKVEFLVSFYNNEISEKSEIFDDQFSVERPDGSNFTLKIRSTKLEDSAMYFCASSSEETQYFGPGTRLLVL.

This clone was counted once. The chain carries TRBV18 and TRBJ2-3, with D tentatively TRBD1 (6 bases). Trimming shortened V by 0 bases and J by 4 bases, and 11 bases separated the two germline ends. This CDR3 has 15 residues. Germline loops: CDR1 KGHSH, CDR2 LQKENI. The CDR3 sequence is CASSPPSQGSDTQYF. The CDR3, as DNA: TGTGCCAGCTCACCACCGAGCCAGGGGTCAGATACGCAGTATTTT.

Here the CDR3 reads CSVEDRDVSLTYNEQFF. The CDR3 DNA reads TGCAGCGTTGAAGATCGTGATGTCAGTCTCACCTACAATGAGCAGTTCTTC. The chain is built from TRBV29-1 and TRBJ2-1, with D unclear. From germline, CDR1 is SQVTM and CDR2 ANQGSEA. The CDR3 spans 17 residues. Trimming left V 0 bases short and J 2 bases short, with 17 bases between.

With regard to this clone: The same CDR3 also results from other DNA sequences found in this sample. The CDR3: CASSLRGWSYEQYF. CDR3 DNA: TGTGCCAGCAGTTTGAGAGGGTGGTCCTACGAGCAGTACTTC. The chain carries TRBV28 and TRBJ2-7, with a possible D match to TRBD2 (5 bases). CDR1 and CDR2 (germline): MDHEN, SYDVKM. CDR3 length equals 14 residues. V gave up 3 bases and J gave up 1 base, with 10 bases separating them.

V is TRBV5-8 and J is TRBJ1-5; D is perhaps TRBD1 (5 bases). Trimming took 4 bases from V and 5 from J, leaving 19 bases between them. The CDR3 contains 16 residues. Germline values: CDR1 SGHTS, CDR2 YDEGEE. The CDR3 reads CASSPGGTAGDQPQHF. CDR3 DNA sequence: TGTGCCAGCAGCCCCGGGGGTACGGCCGGCGATCAGCCCCAGCATTTT.

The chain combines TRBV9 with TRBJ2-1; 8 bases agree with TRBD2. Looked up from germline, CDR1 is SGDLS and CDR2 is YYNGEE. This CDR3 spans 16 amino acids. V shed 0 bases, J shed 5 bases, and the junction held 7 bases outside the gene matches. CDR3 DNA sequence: TGTGCCAGCAGCGTAGTGTTCGGGGGGGCGGACAATGAGCAGTTCTTC. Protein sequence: CASSVVFGGADNEQFF.

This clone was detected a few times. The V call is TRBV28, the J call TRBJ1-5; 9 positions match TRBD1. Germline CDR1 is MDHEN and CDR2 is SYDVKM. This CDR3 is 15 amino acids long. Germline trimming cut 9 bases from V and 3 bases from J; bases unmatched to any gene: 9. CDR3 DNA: TGTGCCAGTTCCCGGGGACAGGGCGCCAATCAGCCCCAGCATTTT. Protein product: CASSRGQGANQPQHF.